One and the same sample provided the 10 T cell receptor beta chains below, sequenced in a study of T cells in Graves' hyperthyroidism and ophthalmopathy. Amplification targeted TCR beta CDR3 regions from RNA transcripts. The study used the HTBI primer set for a first-round RT-PCR of the TCR CDR3. TCRdb itself ran the multiplex PCR reads through MiXCR, one entry per CDR3 protein. The sample shows approximately 570,000 distinct CDR3 sequences, about 20% of them seen only once. Sequencing used blood. These receptors all come from a man aged 35 to 55 with Graves' ophthalmopathy.

The chain couples TRBV7-2 to TRBJ2-5, with TRBD2 matching over 8 bases. The CDR3 is 16 amino acids. V lost 2 bases, J lost 1 base, and 6 bases stayed unmatched. Germline loops: CDR1 SGHTA, CDR2 FQGNSA. Here the CDR3 reads CASSLWSSGFQETQYF. DNA for the CDR3: TGTGCCAGCAGCTTATGGTCTAGCGGGTTCCAAGAGACCCAGTACTTC.

V is TRBV7-3 and J is TRBJ1-1; tentatively, D is TRBD1 (5 bases). V gave up 5 bases and J gave up 2 bases, with 18 bases separating them. Per the germline V gene, CDR1 is SGHTA and CDR2 is FQGTGA. The CDR3 has 16 residues. In DNA, the CDR3 is TGTGCCAGCAGCCCGACCGCCGGACAAGCTAACACTGAAGCTTTCTTT. This sequence encodes CASSPTAGQANTEAFF.

Remarks on this clonotype: With a much larger clone just one base away, this may be a read error. This CDR3 fails to terminate in the conserved phenylalanine or tryptophan, so it likely reflects a read error. The chain uses TRBV12-3 or TRBV12-4 and TRBJ1-2, with 9 nucleotides matching TRBD1. J gave up 6 bases and V 5 bases, and 7 bases lay outside the gene matches. The CDR3 length is 14 residues. The CDR3 DNA reads as TGTGCCAGCAGTATACAGGGGGCGCACGATGGCTACACCTCC. Its translation: CASSIQGAHDGYTS.

This clonotype was found once. The chain employs TRBV19 and TRBJ2-2; 7 positions match TRBD1. V trimming: 4 bases; J trimming: 5 bases; junction bases outside the gene matches: 10. Germline CDR1 reads LNHDA; CDR2 reads SQIVND (reference sequence). The length of the CDR3 is 16 residues. CDR3 bases: TGTGCCAGTAGTACTATCAGACAGGGCGGTACCGGGGAGCTGTTTTTT. Its protein product is CASSTIRQGGTGELFF.

The genes are TRBV20-1 and TRBJ2-1, with a weak D call TRBD2 (6 bases). CDR1 DFQATT and CDR2 SNEGSKA come from the germline V gene (reference sequence). CDR3 length equals 14 residues. V lost 5 bases to trimming and J lost 7 bases, with 18 bases between them. The CDR3 DNA is TGCAGTGCTTCCCCCCCATCGGCGGGAAATGAGCAGTTCTTC. Translated, it gives CSASPPSAGNEQFF.

This chain links TRBV12-5 with TRBJ2-7; D tentatively reads TRBD1 or TRBD2 (5 bases each). Trimming stripped 5 bases from V and 4 bases from J, with 15 bases between. Germline V gene lookup returns CDR1 LGHNT and CDR2 FRNRAP. CDR3 length: 14 residues. The CDR3 DNA follows: TGTGCTAGTGGTCCCTACGGGACGATTTACGAGCAGTACTTC. Translation gives CASGPYGTIYEQYF.

V usage is TRBV20-1 and J usage is TRBJ1-1; D uncertain. Germline CDR1 and CDR2: DFQATT and SNEGSKA (reference sequence). The CDR3 consists of 15 residues. V was pared by 4 bases and J by 0 bases, with 15 bases between. Here the CDR3 DNA reads TGCAGTGCTACCCCTGTAGTGAGAATGAACACTGAAGCTTTCTTT. Translating it yields CSATPVVRMNTEAFF.

The rearrangement links TRBV19 to TRBJ1-6, with D unclear. Trimming cost V 3 bases and J 5 bases, with 14 bases left between them. CDR3 length: 16 residues. Per the germline V gene, CDR1 is LNHDA and CDR2 is SQIVND (reference sequence). CDR3 sequence reads: CASSMAPGSDNSPLHF. The CDR3 region has the DNA TGTGCCAGTAGTATGGCCCCAGGATCGGATAATTCACCCCTCCACTTT.

This clonotype was recorded a few times. The V and J genes are TRBV28 and TRBJ2-7, with a weak D call TRBD1 (5 bases). V was cut by 5 bases and J by 1 base, with 12 bases left in between. Germline values: CDR1 MDHEN, CDR2 SYDVKM. The CDR3 totals 14 residues. CDR3 region: CASSHRNPSYEQYF. As DNA, the CDR3 is TGTGCCAGCAGTCACAGGAACCCGTCCTACGAGCAGTACTTC.

At least ten counts were recorded for this clonotype. The chain carries TRBV12-3 or TRBV12-4 and TRBJ1-2; D perhaps matches TRBD1 (5 bases). The CDR3 covers 13 residues. Trimming shortened V by 3 bases and J by 1 base, and 6 bases separated the two germline ends. The CDR3 DNA reads TGTGCCAGCAGTTTCGACAGTAACTATGGCTACACCTTC. Encoded protein: CASSFDSNYGYTF.